This T cell receptor (beta chain) was documented in a study of blood T cell repertoires in COVID-19. Sequencing used immunoSEQ multiplex PCR; TCRdb keeps in-frame clones, though not all of them. The sample lists a few hundred thousand clones; around 87% were seen once. Looked up from germline, CDR1 is MNHEY and CDR2 is SVGAGI. With 4 bases removed from V and 4 bases from J, the gap between germline ends came to 10 bases. The CDR3 is made up of 13 amino acids. This clone was recorded once. The source is a man between 18 and 29 years old who had recovered from COVID-19. The V gene is TRBV6-5, the J gene TRBJ1-2, with D perhaps matching TRBD1 (5 bases). Specimen: PBMCs or T cells enriched from blood (not recorded which). The CDR3 DNA follows: TGTGCCAGCAGTTTGGGGGGGTTCTATGGCTACACCTTC. Its translation is CASSLGGFYGYTF.